The present TCR beta chain was sequenced within a study of T-cell memory formation after mild COVID-19. Regarding this clonotype: Antigen: not known.

TCRdb re-called the 5' RACE reads through MiXCR, storing one row per CDR3 protein. The table shows some 190,000 distinct CDR3 sequences, with 15% to 20% occurring only once. General study results and limits: There was a balanced CD4/CD8 profile in clones contracting day 15 to 85, and later expanders leaned CD4+.

V was shortened by 0 bases and J by 3 bases, with 9 bases between the two germline ends. This CDR3 region has 15 residues. Germline lookup yields CDR1 MNHNS and CDR2 SASEGT. The sequence came from an adult woman who had mild COVID-19 (a few samples of this study predate the infection). Cell type and time point are not known. The material sequenced was PBMCs or a T cell subset sorted from them (not recorded which). The J gene is TRBJ2-1, the V gene TRBV6-1; D is unclear. CDR3 region: CASSEAPRIYNEQFF. The CDR3 bases are TGTGCCAGCAGTGAAGCGCCCAGGATCTACAATGAGCAGTTCTTC.